This record concerns one T cell receptor (beta chain) sequence. This entry comes from a study of blood T cell repertoires in COVID-19. Patients at the Seattle site were enrolled during active infection and followed longitudinally. As handled by the study authors: Amplification of reference gene primers provided the estimated nucleated cell counts. Assay used: immunoSEQ multiplex PCR; TCRdb lists only in-frame clones, some missing. V, J and clone size were drawn from that table, and D and trimming were deduced from the DNA. In the table there are more than 300,000 clones, approximately 89% of which are singletons. The length of the CDR3 is 14 residues. Germline V gene data show CDR1 as LNHDA and CDR2 as SQIVND (reference sequence). V was pared by 5 bases and J by 4 bases, with 5 bases of the junction left unmatched.

The sequenced sample was peripheral blood. The TCR was taken from a woman aged 30 to 39 with COVID-19, enrolled during active disease. This chain connects TRBV19 to TRBJ2-1; TRBD2 agrees at 7 bases. The CDR3 bases are TGTGCCAGTAGTCTGGGAGGGGATTACAATGAGCAGTTCTTC. As protein: CASSLGGDYNEQFF.